The clone carrying this T cell receptor (beta chain) was observed a few times. Its antigen is currently unknown. Donors came from a validation cohort of about 110 subjects, distinct from the first 666-subject cohort. This sample stems from a study of cytomegalovirus exposure and HLA in healthy donors. TCRdb keeps only in-frame clones here, not all; method: immunoSEQ multiplex PCR. The sample lists some 140,000 clones, roughly 81% occurring once. General study results and limits: It was reportedly the case that the classifier diagnosed cytomegalovirus status with high specificity and sensitivity. The study put 150 to 200 TCR beta chains on its list as cytomegalovirus-associated.

The receptor was isolated from a woman in her thirties in good health and CMV-seronegative. The source material was PBMCs.

For the CDR3, the DNA is TGCGCCAGCAGCTTGGGGACAGGGTCCAGTCGGCAGTACTTC. Translated, it gives CASSLGTGSSRQYF. The chain employs TRBV5-1 and TRBJ2-7; 8 nucleotides line up with TRBD1. Germline V gene sequence: CDR1 SGHRS, CDR2 YFSETQ. The junction had 8 bases not matched to a gene; V was cut back by 0 bases and J by 9 bases. The CDR3 sequence is 14 residues long.